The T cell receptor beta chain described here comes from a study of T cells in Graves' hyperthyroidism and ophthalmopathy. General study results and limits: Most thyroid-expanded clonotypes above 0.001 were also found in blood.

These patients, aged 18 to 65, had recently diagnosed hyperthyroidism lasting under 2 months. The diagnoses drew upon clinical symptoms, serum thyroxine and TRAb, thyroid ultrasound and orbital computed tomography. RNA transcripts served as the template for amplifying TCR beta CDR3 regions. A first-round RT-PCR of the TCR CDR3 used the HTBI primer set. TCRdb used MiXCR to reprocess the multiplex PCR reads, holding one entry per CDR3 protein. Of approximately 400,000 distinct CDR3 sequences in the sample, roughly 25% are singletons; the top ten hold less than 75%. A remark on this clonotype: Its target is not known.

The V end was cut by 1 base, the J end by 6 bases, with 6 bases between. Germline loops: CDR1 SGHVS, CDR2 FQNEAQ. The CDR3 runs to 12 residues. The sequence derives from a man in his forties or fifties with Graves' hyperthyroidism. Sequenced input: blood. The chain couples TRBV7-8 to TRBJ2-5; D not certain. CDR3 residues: CASSLVPQTQYF. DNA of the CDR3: TGTGCCAGCAGCTTAGTCCCCCAGACCCAGTACTTC.